This TCR beta chain was identified in a study of Tregs in tolerant kidney transplant recipients. The study's findings and limits: The most relevant donor-specific Treg TCRbeta repertoire apparently came from expansion with activated donor B cells. Tolerant patients' donor-specific Tregs expanded beyond overall Tregs, suggesting antigen-driven growth. Biological reproducibility was not directly addressed in this study.

Turning to this clone: Its target is unknown.

TCRdb's copy holds only in-frame clones and misses some; the assay was immunoSEQ multiplex PCR. The sample consists of fewer than 95,000 clones, 80% to 95% of them appearing once. Recipients received nonmyeloablative bone marrow transplants from related graft donors, with transient mixed chimerism. Thawed PBMCs were FACS-sorted into unstimulated CD4+CD25+CD127- regulatory T cells, CD4+CD25- non-regulatory cells, CD4 and CD8 cells. The CDR3 is made up of 16 amino acids. Germline lookup yields CDR1 MGHDK and CDR2 SYGVNS. Deletions cut 1 base from V and 8 bases from J, with 17 bases between. This chain joins TRBV25-1 and TRBJ1-4, with a weak D call TRBD1 (6 bases). The source is a human patient who received a combined kidney and bone marrow transplant. Some T cells may originate from the graft donor. The material was CD4+ T cells from blood (PBMCs), obtained 12 months after the transplant. The CDR3 DNA reads TGTGCCAGCAGTGAATTGACAGGAGGAGGTTTGGAAAAACTGTTTTTT. Protein: CASSELTGGGLEKLFF.